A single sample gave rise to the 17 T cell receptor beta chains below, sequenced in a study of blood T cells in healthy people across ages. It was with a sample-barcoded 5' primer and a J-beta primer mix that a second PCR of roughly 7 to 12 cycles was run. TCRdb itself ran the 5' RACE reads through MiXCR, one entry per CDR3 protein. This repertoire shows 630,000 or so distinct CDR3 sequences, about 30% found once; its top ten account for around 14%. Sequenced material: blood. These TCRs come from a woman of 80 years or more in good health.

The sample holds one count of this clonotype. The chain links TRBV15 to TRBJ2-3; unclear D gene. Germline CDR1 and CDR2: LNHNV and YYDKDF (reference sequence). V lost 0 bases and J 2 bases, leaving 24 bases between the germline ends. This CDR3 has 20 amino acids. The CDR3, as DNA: TGTGCCACCAGCAGAGAAATGGGGTCCACCCGCCAAAAATTCACAGATACGCAGTATTTT. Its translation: CATSREMGSTRQKFTDTQYF.

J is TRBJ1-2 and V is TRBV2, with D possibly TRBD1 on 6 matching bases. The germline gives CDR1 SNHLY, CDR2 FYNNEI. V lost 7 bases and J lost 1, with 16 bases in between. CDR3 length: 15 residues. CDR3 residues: CASNIGGLLNYGYTF. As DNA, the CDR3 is TGTGCCAGCAATATAGGGGGACTACTTAACTATGGCTACACCTTC.

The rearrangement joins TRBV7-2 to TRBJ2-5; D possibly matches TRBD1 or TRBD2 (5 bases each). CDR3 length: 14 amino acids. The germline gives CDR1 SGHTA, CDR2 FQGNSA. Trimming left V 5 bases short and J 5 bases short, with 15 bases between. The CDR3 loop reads CASSPLTKGETQYF. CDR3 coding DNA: TGTGCCAGCAGCCCATTGACTAAGGGGGAGACCCAGTACTTC.

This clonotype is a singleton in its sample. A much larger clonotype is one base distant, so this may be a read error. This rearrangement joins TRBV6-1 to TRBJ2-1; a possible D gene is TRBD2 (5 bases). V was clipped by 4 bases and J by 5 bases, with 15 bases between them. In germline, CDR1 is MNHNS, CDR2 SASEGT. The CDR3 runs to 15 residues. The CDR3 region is CASSGRGGRNNEQFF. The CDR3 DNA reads TGTGCCAGCAGTGGCCGGGGTGGGCGGAACAATGAGCAGTTCTTC.

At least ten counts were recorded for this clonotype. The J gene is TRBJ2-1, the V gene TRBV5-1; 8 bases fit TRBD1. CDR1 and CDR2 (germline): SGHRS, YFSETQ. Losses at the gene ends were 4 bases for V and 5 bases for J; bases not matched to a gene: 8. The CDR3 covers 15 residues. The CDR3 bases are TGCGCCAGCAGCGCCCGACAGGGGAGCCACAATGAGCAGTTCTTC. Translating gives CASSARQGSHNEQFF. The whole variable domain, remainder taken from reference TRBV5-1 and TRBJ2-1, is KAGVTQTPRYLIKTRGQQVTLSCSPISGHRSVSWYQQTPGQGLQFLFEYFSETQRNKGNFPGRFSGRQFSNSRSEMNVSTLELGDSALYLCASSARQGSHNEQFFGPGTRLTVL.

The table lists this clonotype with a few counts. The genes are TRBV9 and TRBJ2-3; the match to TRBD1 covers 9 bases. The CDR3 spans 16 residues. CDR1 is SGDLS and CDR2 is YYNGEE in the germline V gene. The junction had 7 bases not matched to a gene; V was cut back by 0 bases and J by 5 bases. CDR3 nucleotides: TGTGCCAGCAGCGTAGGTGGGGACAGGGCGATAGATACGCAGTATTTT. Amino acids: CASSVGGDRAIDTQYF.

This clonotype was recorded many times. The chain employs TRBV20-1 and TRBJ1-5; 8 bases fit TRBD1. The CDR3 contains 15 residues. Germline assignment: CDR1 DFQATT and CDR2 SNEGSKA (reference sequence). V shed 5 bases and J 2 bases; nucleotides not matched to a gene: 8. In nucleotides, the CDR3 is TGCAGTGCTTCTCCCTCGGACAGGGGCAATCAGCCCCAGCATTTT. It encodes CSASPSDRGNQPQHF.

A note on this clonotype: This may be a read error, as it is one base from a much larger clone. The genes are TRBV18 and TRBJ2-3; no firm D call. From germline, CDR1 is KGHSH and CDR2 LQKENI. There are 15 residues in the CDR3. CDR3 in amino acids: CACSPRNRSTDTQYF. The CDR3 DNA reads TGTGCCTGCTCACCACGCAACAGAAGCACAGATACGCAGTATTTT.

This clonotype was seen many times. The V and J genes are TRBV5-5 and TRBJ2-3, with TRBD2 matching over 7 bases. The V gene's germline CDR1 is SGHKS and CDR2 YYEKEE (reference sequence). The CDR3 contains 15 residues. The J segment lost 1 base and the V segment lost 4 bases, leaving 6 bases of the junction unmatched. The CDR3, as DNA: TGTGCCAGCAGCCCCAGGGAGGGAGGCACAGATACGCAGTATTTT. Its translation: CASSPREGGTDTQYF. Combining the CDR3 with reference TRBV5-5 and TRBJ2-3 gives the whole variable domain DAGVTQSPTHLIKTRGQQVTLRCSPISGHKSVSWYQQVLGQGPQFIFQYYEKEERGRGNFPDRFSARQFPNYSSELNVNALLLGDSALYLCASSPREGGTDTQYFGPGTRLTVL.

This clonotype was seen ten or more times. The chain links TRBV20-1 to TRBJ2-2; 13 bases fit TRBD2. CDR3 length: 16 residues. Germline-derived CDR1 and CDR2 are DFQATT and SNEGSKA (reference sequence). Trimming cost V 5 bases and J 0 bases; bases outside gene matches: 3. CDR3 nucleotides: TGCAGTGCTCCTACTAGCGGGGGGGCGAACACCGGGGAGCTGTTTTTT. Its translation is CSAPTSGGANTGELFF.

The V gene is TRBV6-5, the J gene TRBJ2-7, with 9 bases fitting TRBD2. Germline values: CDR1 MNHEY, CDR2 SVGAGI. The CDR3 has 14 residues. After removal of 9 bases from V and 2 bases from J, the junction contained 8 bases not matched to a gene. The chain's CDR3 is CASSSGGHTYEQYF. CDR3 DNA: TGTGCCAGTTCCAGCGGGGGGCATACCTACGAGCAGTACTTC.

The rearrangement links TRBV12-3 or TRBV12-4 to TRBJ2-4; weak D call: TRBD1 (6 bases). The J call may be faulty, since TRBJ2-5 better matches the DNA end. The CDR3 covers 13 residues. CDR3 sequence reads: CASSIGTKETQYF. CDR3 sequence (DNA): TGTGCCAGCAGTATCGGGACAAAAGAGACCCAGTACTTC.

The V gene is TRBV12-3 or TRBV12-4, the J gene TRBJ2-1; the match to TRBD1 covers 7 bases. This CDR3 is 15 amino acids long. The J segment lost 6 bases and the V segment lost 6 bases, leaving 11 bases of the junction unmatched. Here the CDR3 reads CASRPDRALVNEQFF. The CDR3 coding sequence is TGTGCCAGCAGACCAGACAGGGCTCTCGTCAATGAGCAGTTCTTC.

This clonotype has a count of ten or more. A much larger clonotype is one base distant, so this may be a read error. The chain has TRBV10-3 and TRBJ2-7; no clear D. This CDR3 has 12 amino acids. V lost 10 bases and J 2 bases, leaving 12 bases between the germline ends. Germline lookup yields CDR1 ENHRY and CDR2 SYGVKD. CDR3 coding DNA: TGTGCCAGCGTCACCAGCACCTACGAGCAGTACTTC. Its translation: CASVTSTYEQYF.

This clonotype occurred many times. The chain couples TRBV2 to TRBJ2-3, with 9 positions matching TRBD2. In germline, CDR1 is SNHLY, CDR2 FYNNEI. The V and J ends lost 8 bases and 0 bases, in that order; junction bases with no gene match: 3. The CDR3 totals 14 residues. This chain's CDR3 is CASAAGGSTDTQYF. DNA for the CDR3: TGTGCCAGCGCGGCGGGGGGGAGCACAGATACGCAGTATTTT.

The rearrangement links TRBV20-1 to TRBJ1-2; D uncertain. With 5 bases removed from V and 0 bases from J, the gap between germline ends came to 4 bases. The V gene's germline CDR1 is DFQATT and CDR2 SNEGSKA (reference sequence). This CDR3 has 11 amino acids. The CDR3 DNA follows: TGCAGTGCTCCCCCTAACTATGGCTACACCTTC. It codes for CSAPPNYGYTF.

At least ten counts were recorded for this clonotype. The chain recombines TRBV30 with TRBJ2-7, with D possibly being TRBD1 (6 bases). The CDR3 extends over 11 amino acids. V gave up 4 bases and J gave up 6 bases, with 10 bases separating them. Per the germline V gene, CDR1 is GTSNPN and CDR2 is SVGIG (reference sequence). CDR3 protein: CAWKWGREQYF. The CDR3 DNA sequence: TGTGCCTGGAAATGGGGGCGCGAGCAGTACTTC. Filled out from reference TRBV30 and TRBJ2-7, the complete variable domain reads SQTIHQWPATLVQPVGSPLSLECTVEGTSNPNLYWYRQAAGRGLQLLFYSVGIGQISSEVPQNLSASRPQDRQFILSSKKLLLSDSGFYLCAWKWGREQYFGPGTRLTVT.